Sequencing of this T cell receptor (beta chain) was carried out in a study of blood T cell repertoires in COVID-19. Study-level information: Both acute and convalescent COVID-19 samples were obtained from the United States, Italy and Spain. Sources were T cells, B-cell-depleted T cells, or PBMCs; the material itself was cDNA or gDNA.

Original handling: Reference gene primer amplification in the assay estimated nucleated cell counts. Libraries were prepared by immunoSEQ multiplex PCR; TCRdb keeps only in-frame clonotypes and omits some of them. The V and J calls and clone size were taken over from that table, and D and trimming were inferred from the DNA. The sample holds 97,000 or so clones; 79% are singletons and the top ten take around a sixth. CDR3 length: 16 amino acids. Germline values: CDR1 MDHEN, CDR2 SYDVKM. V was shortened by 6 bases and J by 6 bases, with 22 bases between the two germline ends. The specimen was peripheral blood. This chain uses TRBV28 with TRBJ2-3, with a tentative D call TRBD1 (6 bases). The sequence was obtained from an elderly woman with active or convalescent COVID-19. The DNA of the CDR3 is TGTGCCAGCAGCTCGGCCGCTCTAGGGGGTGGGGATACGCAGTATTTT. This sequence encodes CASSSAALGGGDTQYF.